These T cell receptor beta chains were read from a single sample in a study of blood T cell repertoires in COVID-19. Sequencing used immunoSEQ multiplex PCR; TCRdb keeps in-frame clones, though not all of them. The sample holds some 170,000 clones, about 85% seen once. Specimen: peripheral blood. Every receptor here comes from a woman aged 55-69 years with acute or convalescent COVID-19. The CDR3 runs from the conserved cysteine through the conserved F or W. The order of the fields is D gene, clone size, J gene, V gene, CDR3 DNA, CDR3 protein. A D gene is named only where the DNA matches it firmly. Clone size is not always given. Where it is, it says once, few, many or a class for expanded clones.

>TRBD2|NA|TRBJ2-1|TRBV19
TGTGCCAGTAGTATAGCTCCCTTACTAGCGGGAGGATACAATGAGCAGTTCTTC
CASSIAPLLAGGYNEQFF
>NA|NA|TRBJ1-4|TRBV29-1
TGCAGCGTTGGCTACAGGGAGGGCTTGTGCCTTAGTAATGAAAAACTGTTTTTT
CSVGYREGLCLSNEKLFF
>TRBD2|many|TRBJ2-1|TRBV2
TGTGCCAGCACCAGAGGAGTAGCGGGAGTTGGAGAGCAGTTCTTC
CASTRGVAGVGEQFF
>NA|NA|TRBJ1-1|TRBV29-1
TGCAGCGTTGACAGTATGGCTGAAGCTTTCTTT
CSVDSMAEAFF
>TRBD2|NA|TRBJ2-1|TRBV9
TGTGCCAGCAGCCCGTCTAGCGGGGAATACAATGAGCAGTTCTTC
CASSPSSGEYNEQFF
>TRBD1|NA|TRBJ1-2|TRBV6-5
TGTGCCAGCAATCCCGACAGGGTAGAGGGCTACACCTTC
CASNPDRVEGYTF
>NA|NA|TRBJ1-1|TRBV28
TGTGCCACCGCCCGTTTAGTTCTGAACACTGAAGCTTTCTTT
CATARLVLNTEAFF
>TRBD2|NA|TRBJ2-1|TRBV3-1/TRBV3-2
TGTGCCAGCAGCCAAGCGGGAGGGCCGGGTGAGCAGTTCTTC
CASSQAGGPGEQFF
>NA|NA|TRBJ2-2|TRBV28
TGTGCCAGCAACCGCAGAGGAGCGAACACCGGGGAGCTGTTTTTT
CASNRRGANTGELFF
>NA|NA|TRBJ1-1|TRBV28
TGTGCCAGCAAGGTAGCCATGAACACTGAAGCTTTCTTT
CASKVAMNTEAFF
>NA|NA|TRBJ1-5|TRBV21-1
NA
CASSKVGAGNQPQHF
>NA|NA|TRBJ1-6|TRBV6-5
TGTGCCAGCAGGCCGGTGGTTAATTCACCCCTCCACTTT
CASRPVVNSPLHF
>TRBD2|NA|TRBJ2-5|TRBV7-9
TGTGCCAGCAGCTTGGGTCTGCGGGAGGAGGGGGAGACCCAGTACTTC
CASSLGLREEGETQYF
>NA|once|TRBJ2-3|TRBV3-1/TRBV3-2
TGTGCCAGCAGCCAAGAGCTTATAGATTATACGCAGTATTTT
CASSQELIDYTQYF
>NA|NA|TRBJ1-2|TRBV30
TGTGCCTGGTCACACCGGAGGGATGGCTACACCTTC
CAWSHRRDGYTF
>NA|NA|TRBJ2-5|TRBV6-5
TGTGCCAGCAGTTACTTGGGCAGGCCGTACTTC
CASSYLGRPYF
>NA|few|TRBJ2-3|TRBV7-9
TGTGCCAGCAGCTCCGCAGATACGCAGTATTTT
CASSSADTQYF
>NA|NA|TRBJ1-1|TRBV14
TGTGCCAGCACCCCTTCACTCTACAACACTGAAGCTTTCTTT
CASTPSLYNTEAFF
>NA|NA|TRBJ1-3|TRBV7-9
TGTGCCAGCAGCTTAGTTGGGCAGGGGACTGGAAACACCATATATTTT
CASSLVGQGTGNTIYF
>NA|NA|TRBJ1-5|TRBV6-5
TGTGCCAGCAGTTACCAAGAGAATCAGCCCCAGCATTTT
CASSYQENQPQHF
>TRBD2|NA|TRBJ2-1|TRBV3-1/TRBV3-2
TGTGCCAGCAGCCAACGGGCTAGCGGGAGGTTCTCCTACAATGAGCAGTTCTTC
CASSQRASGRFSYNEQFF
>NA|NA|TRBJ1-1|TRBV7-6
TGTGCCAGCAGCTTGCAGGGAGGAGAGGGTAGCACTGAAGCTTTCTTT
CASSLQGGEGSTEAFF
>TRBD1|NA|TRBJ1-4|TRBV19
TGTGCCAGTAGTGCGGTGCAGGGGGGAGCCGCAACTAATGAAAAACTGTTTTTT
CASSAVQGGAATNEKLFF
>TRBD2|NA|TRBJ2-1|TRBV6-4
TGTGCCAGCAGACGCAGCGGGAGAGGCTACAATGAGCAGTTCTTC
CASRRSGRGYNEQFF
>NA|NA|TRBJ2-1|TRBV7-2
TGTGCCAGCAGCTCCACTAGCTTCGATGAGCAGTTCTTC
CASSSTSFDEQFF
>NA|once|TRBJ1-5|TRBV15
TGTGCCACCAAAGGGGGTCCCGCTCGCAATCAGCCCCAGCATTTT
CATKGGPARNQPQHF
>TRBD1|NA|TRBJ2-7|TRBV5-5
TGTGCCAGCAGCACCCCGACAGGGGGAATGGTCGAGCAGTACTTC
CASSTPTGGMVEQYF
>NA|NA|TRBJ1-2|TRBV5-6
TGTGCCAGCAGCTTAGGTGGAATAGGGGTCCTCTATGGCTACACCTTC
CASSLGGIGVLYGYTF
>NA|NA|TRBJ1-1|TRBV5-1
TGCGCCAGCAGCTTGGGGGAGGGGGTAAGGACTGAAGCTTTCTTT
CASSLGEGVRTEAFF
>NA|NA|TRBJ1-2|TRBV7-2
TGTGCCAGCAGCTTCGTACCACCGGGACACCTTTATGGCTACACCTTC
CASSFVPPGHLYGYTF
>TRBD1|few|TRBJ1-2|TRBV27
TGTGCCAGCAGTTTTGCGGACAGGATAAACTATGGCTACACCTTC
CASSFADRINYGYTF
>NA|NA|TRBJ1-3|TRBV11-2
TGTGCCAGCACCTCACAGGGAATGCGTGGAAACACCATATATTTT
CASTSQGMRGNTIYF
>NA|NA|TRBJ1-2|TRBV4-2
TGTGCCAGCAGCCAACCTGGGGGGGATGGCTATGGCTACACCTTC
CASSQPGGDGYGYTF
>NA|NA|TRBJ2-5|TRBV28
TGTGCCAGCAGTTCACAGGGTAGGAAGACCCAGTACTTC
CASSSQGRKTQYF
>TRBD2|NA|TRBJ2-3|TRBV5-1
TGCGCCAGCAGCTTGGGGACTAGCGTTTCCACAGATACGCAGTATTTT
CASSLGTSVSTDTQYF
>NA|NA|TRBJ2-1|TRBV5-1
TGCGCCAGCAGCTTCGGAGCGGGTATGTACAATGAGCAGTTCTTC
CASSFGAGMYNEQFF
>NA|once|TRBJ2-7|TRBV6-5
TGTGCCAGCACTCAGCGAGCGGGTTACGAGCAGTACTTC
CASTQRAGYEQYF
>TRBD2|NA|TRBJ2-1|TRBV19
TGTGCCAGTAGTGCCACCATGACTAGCGGGAGTAGGAATGAGCAGTTCTTC
CASSATMTSGSRNEQFF
>NA|NA|TRBJ1-4|TRBV5-1
TGCGCCAGCAGCTTCGCGGGGGCGGCTAATGAAAAACTGTTTTTT
CASSFAGAANEKLFF
>TRBD1|NA|TRBJ1-5|TRBV12-5
TGTGCTAGTGGTCCCACAGGGGGAATCGATCAGCCCCAGCATTTT
CASGPTGGIDQPQHF
>NA|NA|TRBJ1-5|TRBV2
TGTGCCAGCAGGCGGGAGGGTAGGGCTGGTCAGCCCCAGCATTTT
CASRREGRAGQPQHF
>TRBD2|NA|TRBJ2-1|TRBV7-9
TGTGCCAGCACAACCCTCGGACTAGCGGGAGTTCCCTACAATGAGCAGTTCTTC
CASTTLGLAGVPYNEQFF
>NA|few|TRBJ1-5|TRBV12-3/TRBV12-4
TGTGCCAGCAGTGGAATAGAATCAGCGGCCCAGCATTTT
CASSGIESAAQHF
>TRBD1|NA|TRBJ1-3|TRBV7-9
TGTGCCAGCAGCTCGACAGGGAGGGGAAACACCATATATTTT
CASSSTGRGNTIYF
>TRBD1|NA|TRBJ2-3|TRBV28
TGTGCCAGCAGTTCACCGGGACAGGGGGCGGCAGATACGCAGTATTTT
CASSSPGQGAADTQYF
>TRBD2|NA|TRBJ2-7|TRBV7-2
TGTGCCAGCAGCACCACCCCGGGAGGATACGAGCAGTACTTC
CASSTTPGGYEQYF
>NA|many|TRBJ1-2|TRBV19
TGTGCCAGCCAACCGGGACTACTGCGAGATGGCTACACCTTC
CASQPGLLRDGYTF
>NA|NA|TRBJ2-7|TRBV6-5
TGTGCCAGCAGTCGGGACTTCCTCTGGGAGCAGTACTTC
CASSRDFLWEQYF
>TRBD2|NA|TRBJ2-3|TRBV5-1
TGCGCCAGCAGCTTGGCCCCTCGGGGACTAGCGGGAGTGGGAGATACGCAGTATTTT
CASSLAPRGLAGVGDTQYF
>NA|NA|TRBJ1-6|TRBV6-5
TGTGCCAGCACTTCTCGGCCCGGGGTTTGGTCCCTCCACTTT
CASTSRPGVWSLHF